A selection of T cell receptor beta chains follows, all from one sample in a study of cytomegalovirus exposure and HLA in healthy donors. Method: immunoSEQ multiplex PCR; TCRdb's copy keeps in-frame clones and lacks some. This table has roughly 110,000 clones, about nine tenths appearing once. The specimen sequenced was PBMCs. The receptors derive from a woman younger than 35 in good health and CMV-seropositive. Both conserved end residues are trimmed from each CDR3. The D gene is left open where the match is weak.

CDR3aa | j_gene | d_gene | v_gene
ASSTTLGGLRTDTQY | TRBJ2-3 | . | TRBV2
ASSQILAGVETQY | TRBJ2-5 | TRBD2 | TRBV4-1
ASSLGGATDTQY | TRBJ2-3 | . | TRBV5-8
ASSPGGESEAF | TRBJ1-1 | . | TRBV4-3
ASSLRQGYTEAF | TRBJ1-1 | TRBD1 | TRBV5-8
ASSLTSGGSYNEQF | TRBJ2-1 | TRBD2 | TRBV27
ASSQDTGYYGYT | TRBJ1-2 | . | TRBV14
ASSEWLGSEKLF | TRBJ1-4 | . | TRBV6-1
ASSLDGRTGRDGYT | TRBJ1-2 | . | TRBV11-2
ASTTSGEVEQF | TRBJ2-1 | TRBD2 | TRBV25-1
ATSRGTRGLNEKLF | TRBJ1-4 | . | TRBV15
ASSPYGQNYGYT | TRBJ1-2 | . | TRBV5-6
ASSEARGAGEKLF | TRBJ1-4 | . | TRBV6-1
ASSYGTSGYNEQF | TRBJ2-1 | TRBD2 | TRBV5-1
ASSVDRGTIGRNEQF | TRBJ2-1 | . | TRBV9
AISERGGSYGYT | TRBJ1-2 | . | TRBV10-3
ATSPRGDEQF | TRBJ2-1 | . | TRBV19
SVALTGYTGELF | TRBJ2-2 | TRBD1 | TRBV29-1
ASSLMGRGREKLF | TRBJ1-4 | . | TRBV27
ASRRQATNEKLF | TRBJ1-4 | . | TRBV27
ASSPTTGAGNTIY | TRBJ1-3 | TRBD1 | TRBV11-2
ASSQGWGGVNTGELF | TRBJ2-2 | . | TRBV4-1
ASSVDSTYNSPLH | TRBJ1-6 | . | TRBV9
ASSQPSLAAPGNTIY | TRBJ1-3 | . | TRBV5-6
ASRTTGTGGRGYT | TRBJ1-2 | TRBD1 | TRBV27
ASSRGLAGDEQY | TRBJ2-7 | TRBD2 | TRBV5-4
ASRGSGGTEAF | TRBJ1-1 | TRBD1 | TRBV19
SAGSGLYNEQF | TRBJ2-1 | . | TRBV29-1
ASGQRGVYEQY | TRBJ2-7 | TRBD2 | TRBV6-1
ASTVQGVNTEAF | TRBJ1-1 | TRBD1 | TRBV11-1